The present T cell receptor (beta chain) was sequenced within a study of blood T cell repertoires in COVID-19. Overall study context: The United States, Italy and Spain supplied acute and convalescent COVID-19 samples.

Repertoires were generated with immunoSEQ multiplex PCR, while TCRdb's copy carries only in-frame clones and drops some. The table lists 200,000 to 250,000 clones, 88% of them singletons. The specimen was PBMCs or T cells enriched from blood (not recorded which). The receptor was isolated from a woman in her twenties or thirties who had been exposed to COVID-19.

The CDR3 DNA sequence: TGTGCCAGCAGCCCTTCTGGTAGCGGGGTCCCGTGGGAGACCCAGTACTTC. It yields the protein CASSPSGSGVPWETQYF. The chain joins TRBV9 to TRBJ2-5; 8 bases agree with TRBD2. Losses at the gene ends were 4 bases for V and 5 bases for J; bases not matched to a gene: 16. CDR3 size: 17 residues. CDR1 is SGDLS and CDR2 is YYNGEE in the germline V gene.